Below, 32 T cell receptor beta chains from the same sample are listed, as sequenced in a study of cytomegalovirus exposure and HLA in healthy donors. Primers: 60 Vbeta forward and 13 Jbeta reverse. The data were produced by immunoSEQ multiplex PCR, yet TCRdb's version contains in-frame clones alone and is incomplete. The sample shows approximately 100,000 clones, roughly 71% of them seen only once. The sequenced sample was PBMCs. These receptors were collected from a man between 35 and 55 years old in good health and CMV-seropositive.

In its sample, this clone was seen once. The chain links TRBV30 to TRBJ2-7; 7 nucleotides line up with TRBD1. The CDR3 is 16 amino acids. The V gene end was trimmed by 3 bases and the J gene end by 2 bases; junction bases not matched to a gene: 13. The V gene's germline CDR1 is GTSNPN and CDR2 SVGIG (reference sequence). The CDR3 DNA follows: TGTGCCTGGAGGGTAGGGGGCGATTCCCCCCCCTACGAGCAGTACGTC. Amino acids: CAWRVGGDSPPYEQYV.

This chain links TRBV5-1 with TRBJ1-2; 7 bases fit TRBD1. V shed 1 base, J shed 8 bases, and the junction held 2 bases outside the gene matches. Germline CDR1 reads SGHRS; CDR2 reads YFSETQ. This CDR3 contains 12 residues. The DNA for the CDR3 is TGCGCCAGCAGCTTGCCAGGGGGAGGCTACACCTTC. Its protein product is CASSLPGGGYTF.

The genes are TRBV5-1 and TRBJ2-7, with D maybe TRBD2 (6 bases). V gave up 4 bases and J gave up 3 bases, with 11 bases separating them. Germline V lookup: CDR1 SGHRS, CDR2 YFSETQ. The CDR3 covers 13 residues. The CDR3 is CASSVSEGYEQYF. CDR3 in DNA: TGCGCCAGCAGCGTCTCGGAGGGCTACGAGCAGTACTTC.

This chain uses TRBV5-4 with TRBJ2-2, with 8 bases that match TRBD1. V trimming: 2 bases; J trimming: 2 bases; junction bases outside the gene matches: 2. The CDR3 spans 15 residues. The germline CDR1 and CDR2 sequences are SGHNT and YYREEE (reference sequence). CDR3 residues: CASSLTGGNTGELFF. The CDR3 DNA follows: TGTGCCAGCAGCTTAACAGGGGGAAACACCGGGGAGCTGTTTTTT.

V usage is TRBV7-6 and J usage is TRBJ2-2; 11 bases match TRBD1. The V segment lost 5 bases and the J segment 7 bases; nucleotides outside the gene matches: 12. Per the germline V gene, CDR1 is SGHVS and CDR2 is FNYEAQ. The CDR3 is made up of 17 amino acids. The CDR3 loop is CASSPIPGQGVGGELFF. The CDR3 DNA reads as TGTGCCAGCAGCCCCATACCGGGACAGGGGGTTGGCGGGGAGCTGTTTTTT.

The rearrangement joins TRBV18 to TRBJ1-2; 9 positions match TRBD1. The CDR3 has 14 amino acids. Unmatched junction bases numbered 0, after V lost 2 bases and J lost 2 bases. Germline values: CDR1 KGHSH, CDR2 LQKENI. In nucleotides, the CDR3 is TGTGCCAGCTCACCAGGGACAGGGAACTATGGCTACACCTTC. Its protein product is CASSPGTGNYGYTF. Variable domain in full (rest from reference TRBV18 and TRBJ1-2): NAGVMQNPRHLVRRRGQEARLRCSPMKGHSHVYWYRQLPEEGLKFMVYLQKENIIDESGMPKERFSAEFPKEGPSILRIQQVVRGDSAAYFCASSPGTGNYGYTFGSGTRLTVV.

This chain joins TRBV19 and TRBJ2-7; D perhaps matches TRBD1 (5 bases). V was clipped by 4 bases and J by 5 bases, with 12 bases between them. The CDR3 is 13 residues long. Germline V lookup: CDR1 LNHDA, CDR2 SQIVND (reference sequence). CDR3 DNA sequence: TGTGCCAGTAGTAGGGGCGATGGTCACGAGCAGTACTTC. This encodes CASSRGDGHEQYF.

In the case of this clone: The same CDR3 arises from other DNA sequences in this sample as well. The V call is TRBV29-1, the J call TRBJ1-1; D unclear. CDR3 length: 13 amino acids. Trimming removed 3 bases at V and 4 bases at J, with 12 bases between. The germline V gene has CDR1 SQVTM and CDR2 ANQGSEA. The CDR3 region has the DNA TGCAGCGTTGATAGTAGGCCGGGCACTGAAGCTTTCTTT. It specifies CSVDSRPGTEAFF.

The chain carries TRBV6-5 and TRBJ2-5; D perhaps matches TRBD2 (5 bases). This CDR3 is built from 13 residues. Trimming took 5 bases from V and 4 from J, leaving 11 bases between them. The germline CDR1 and CDR2 sequences are MNHEY and SVGAGI. CDR3 nucleotide sequence: TGTGCCAGCAGTGACGGAGGTCGAGAGACCCAGTACTTC. Protein: CASSDGGRETQYF.

The chain couples TRBV10-3 to TRBJ1-2; TRBD1 matches at 11 bases. Germline CDR1 reads ENHRY; CDR2 reads SYGVKD. The CDR3 extends over 16 amino acids. V lost 8 bases and J lost 5; bases outside the gene matches: 13. The CDR3 loop is CAIFGFGTGGRYGYTF. CDR3 coding DNA: TGTGCCATCTTCGGCTTCGGGACAGGGGGTCGGTATGGCTACACCTTC.

This rearrangement joins TRBV6-1 to TRBJ2-1; 8 nucleotides agree with TRBD2. The length of the CDR3 is 13 residues. Germline V gene lookup returns CDR1 MNHNS and CDR2 SASEGT. The V and J ends lost 10 bases and 6 bases, in that order; junction bases with no gene match: 8. Written as DNA, the CDR3 is TGTGCCATTTCAGCGGGAGCGTCCAATGAGCAGTTCTTC. This sequence encodes CAISAGASNEQFF.

The J gene is TRBJ2-6, the V gene TRBV7-9; D uncertain. The CDR3 length is 13 residues. Trimming stripped 8 bases from V and 0 bases from J, with 5 bases between. Germline V gives CDR1 SEHNR, CDR2 FQNEAQ (reference sequence). The CDR3 spells CASVLSGANVLTF. The CDR3 DNA reads TGTGCCAGCGTCCTCTCTGGGGCCAACGTCCTGACTTTC.

V is TRBV10-3 and J is TRBJ1-5, with D maybe TRBD1 (5 bases). CDR3 size: 15 residues. Looked up from germline, CDR1 is ENHRY and CDR2 is SYGVKD. V was shortened by 2 bases and J by 0 bases, with 8 bases between the two germline ends. The CDR3, as DNA: TGTGCCATCAGTGAGAGGGGAAATAGCAATCAGCCCCAGCATTTT. Amino acids: CAISERGNSNQPQHF.

The chain carries TRBV4-1 and TRBJ2-1; weak D call: TRBD2 (6 bases). The CDR3 spans 16 residues. Per germline, CDR1 MGHRA and CDR2 YSYEKL. V lost 3 bases and J lost 9, with 21 bases in between. This CDR3 reads CASSQATSGGRGEQFF. CDR3 nucleotides: TGCGCCAGCAGCCAGGCGACTAGTGGGGGTAGAGGTGAGCAGTTCTTC.

The J gene is TRBJ2-1, the V gene TRBV30; 12 positions agree with TRBD1. With 0 bases clipped from V and 8 bases from J, the junction kept 2 bases outside the gene matches. The CDR3 spans 14 residues. Per germline, CDR1 GTSNPN and CDR2 SVGIG (reference sequence). The CDR3 DNA is TGTGCCTGGAGTGTGGGACAGGGGGCCGATGAGCAGTTCTTC. It specifies CAWSVGQGADEQFF.

The V gene is TRBV10-3, the J gene TRBJ2-5, with 8 bases matching TRBD2. Germline values: CDR1 ENHRY, CDR2 SYGVKD. This CDR3 region has 19 residues. V lost 3 bases to trimming and J lost 0 bases; unmatched junction nucleotides: 15. The CDR3 region has the DNA TGTGCCATCAGTGATTCTCTCGGGGCTAGCGGGCTGTACCAAGAGACCCAGTACTTC. It encodes CAISDSLGASGLYQETQYF.

The rearrangement uses TRBV5-1 and TRBJ2-5; D is perhaps TRBD1 (6 bases). This CDR3 spans 15 amino acids. Germline assignment: CDR1 SGHRS and CDR2 YFSETQ. Trimming left V 3 bases short and J 2 bases short, with 14 bases between. The CDR3 region is CASSSGQLLQETQYF. The CDR3 DNA follows: TGCGCCAGCAGCTCTGGACAGCTTCTACAAGAGACCCAGTACTTC. Based on the CDR3 plus reference TRBV5-1 and TRBJ2-5, the full variable domain is KAGVTQTPRYLIKTRGQQVTLSCSPISGHRSVSWYQQTPGQGLQFLFEYFSETQRNKGNFPGRFSGRQFSNSRSEMNVSTLELGDSALYLCASSSGQLLQETQYFGPGTRLLVL.

This clone appeared a few times. V and J are TRBV4-3 and TRBJ2-2; TRBD1 aligns across 9 bases. Trimming at V came to 0 bases and at J to 4 bases, leaving 12 bases not matched to a gene. CDR3 length equals 19 residues. Germline V gives CDR1 LGHNA, CDR2 YSLEER. CDR3 sequence (DNA): TGCGCCAGCAGCCAAGATTCTCCTAGGGGACAGGGAGGCACCGGGGAGCTGTTTTTT. It specifies CASSQDSPRGQGGTGELFF.

V is TRBV7-2 and J is TRBJ2-7; D unresolved. Between the trimmed V and J ends, which lost 1 base and 0 bases, there was a span of 13 bases. Germline V gene data show CDR1 as SGHTA and CDR2 as FQGNSA. This CDR3 spans 16 amino acids. As DNA, the CDR3 is TGTGCCAGCAGCTTAGGGTTTAGATTTAGCTCCTACGAGCAGTACGTC. Amino acid sequence: CASSLGFRFSSYEQYV.

The chain uses TRBV18 and TRBJ1-4; 7 positions agree with TRBD1. Losses at the gene ends were 5 bases for V and 1 base for J; bases not matched to a gene: 7. Germline CDR1 reads KGHSH; CDR2 reads LQKENI. There are 16 residues in the CDR3. The CDR3 sequence: CASSSDREGTNEKLFF. CDR3 sequence (DNA): TGTGCCAGCTCATCAGACAGGGAAGGAACTAATGAAAAACTGTTTTTT.

The chain couples TRBV28 to TRBJ2-4, with a possible D match to TRBD2 (5 bases). Between the trimmed V and J ends, which lost 7 bases and 1 base, there was a span of 17 bases. This CDR3 is 16 amino acids long. Germline CDR1 and CDR2: MDHEN and SYDVKM. CDR3 nucleotides: TGTGCCAGCAAACCCCTCCAATCGGGGGCCAAAAACATTCAGTACTTC. This codes for CASKPLQSGAKNIQYF. Full variable domain (outside the CDR3, taken from reference TRBV28 and TRBJ2-4): DVKVTQSSRYLVKRTGEKVFLECVQDMDHENMFWYRQDPGLGLRLIYFSYDVKMKEKGDIPEGYSVSREKKERFSLILESASTNQTSMYLCASKPLQSGAKNIQYFGAGTRLSVL.

J is TRBJ1-1 and V is TRBV5-1; the D gene is possibly TRBD1 (6 bases). CDR3 length: 15 amino acids. The germline V gene encodes CDR1 SGHRS and CDR2 YFSETQ. The V gene lost 4 bases and the J gene lost 3 bases, with 16 bases spanning the gap. For the CDR3, the DNA is TGCGCCAGCAGCACGGACAGAGTTGCGGACACTGAAGCTTTCTTT. Translating gives CASSTDRVADTEAFF.

This clone has only a few counts. This rearrangement joins TRBV6-5 to TRBJ1-1; D unresolved. Trimming took 6 bases from V and 0 from J, leaving 11 bases between them. Germline CDR1 and CDR2: MNHEY and SVGAGI. The length of the CDR3 is 14 residues. CDR3: CASRPDTMNTEAFF. The CDR3, as DNA: TGTGCCAGCAGGCCCGACACCATGAACACTGAAGCTTTCTTT.

The chain joins TRBV30 to TRBJ1-2, with D possibly matching TRBD1 (6 bases). V dropped 0 bases and J dropped 6 bases, with 8 bases sitting between them. This CDR3 is built from 12 residues. Germline values: CDR1 GTSNPN, CDR2 SVGIG (reference sequence). The CDR3 DNA sequence: TGTGCCTGGAGTGTTGGGGGCGATGGCTACACCTTC. Amino acids: CAWSVGGDGYTF.

The chain links TRBV19 to TRBJ1-5; D possibly corresponds to TRBD1 (6 bases). The CDR3 runs to 12 residues. The V gene lost 6 bases and the J gene lost 5 bases, with 8 bases spanning the gap. From germline, CDR1 is LNHDA and CDR2 SQIVND (reference sequence). CDR3 nucleotides: TGTGCCAGTAGGCCAGGGGATCAGCCCCAGCATTTT. Residues: CASRPGDQPQHF.

V is TRBV19 and J is TRBJ1-2, with 9 bases fitting TRBD1. The V segment lost 4 bases and the J segment 4 bases; nucleotides outside the gene matches: 7. CDR1 LNHDA and CDR2 SQIVND come from the germline V gene (reference sequence). The CDR3 is 15 residues long. The CDR3 coding sequence is TGTGCCAGTAGTACGCGGGACAGGGCCCTCTATGGCTACACCTTC. It is translated as CASSTRDRALYGYTF.

This chain connects TRBV18 to TRBJ1-2; TRBD1 agrees at 10 bases. Germline assignment: CDR1 KGHSH and CDR2 LQKENI. The junction had 3 bases not matched to a gene; V was cut back by 2 bases and J by 3 bases. The CDR3 totals 15 residues. CDR3 residues: CASSPWTGGDYGYTF. In nucleotides, the CDR3 is TGTGCCAGCTCACCATGGACAGGGGGGGACTATGGCTACACCTTC. The variable domain in full, completed from reference TRBV18 and TRBJ1-2, reads NAGVMQNPRHLVRRRGQEARLRCSPMKGHSHVYWYRQLPEEGLKFMVYLQKENIIDESGMPKERFSAEFPKEGPSILRIQQVVRGDSAAYFCASSPWTGGDYGYTFGSGTRLTVV.

The chain couples TRBV5-6 to TRBJ2-4; the match to TRBD1 covers 10 bases. CDR3 length equals 19 residues. From germline, CDR1 is SGHDT and CDR2 YYEEEE. V trimming: 5 bases; J trimming: 1 base; junction bases outside the gene matches: 15. In DNA, the CDR3 is TGTGCCAGCAGGATTGGGGAGGACAGGGGGGAGTTGGCCAAAAACATTCAGTACTTC. Protein product: CASRIGEDRGELAKNIQYF. The full variable domain, in which reference TRBV5-6 and TRBJ2-4 provide the parts outside the CDR3, is DAGVTQSPTHLIKTRGQQVTLRCSPKSGHDTVSWYQQALGQGPQFIFQYYEEEERQRGNFPDRFSGHQFPNYSSELNVNALLLGDSALYLCASRIGEDRGELAKNIQYFGAGTRLSVL.

The chain employs TRBV27 and TRBJ2-6; tentatively, D is TRBD1 (7 bases). Germline lookup yields CDR1 MNHEY and CDR2 SMNVEV (reference sequence). V lost 8 bases and J 2 bases, leaving 16 bases between the germline ends. CDR3 length: 16 residues. The CDR3 DNA sequence: TGTGCCAGCCGAGAGGAGGGGGCAGCTGGGGCCAACGTCCTGACTTTC. Translation gives CASREEGAAGANVLTF.

The chain recombines TRBV9 with TRBJ1-5, with TRBD1 matching 9 bases. The ends lost 0 bases at V and 6 bases at J; junction bases unmatched: 7. The V gene's germline CDR1 is SGDLS and CDR2 YYNGEE. The CDR3 runs to 16 residues. The CDR3 DNA reads as TGTGCCAGCAGCGTAGATGTAGGACAGGGGAGTCAGCCCCAGCATTTT. Translating it yields CASSVDVGQGSQPQHF.

The V call is TRBV7-9, the J call TRBJ1-3; 7 positions match TRBD1. This CDR3 contains 15 residues. Unmatched junction bases numbered 5, after V lost 5 bases and J lost 1 base. Germline CDR1 and CDR2: SEHNR and FQNEAQ (reference sequence). CDR3 bases: TGTGCCAGCAGCCAACTCAGGGGGTCTGGAAACACCATATATTTT. This codes for CASSQLRGSGNTIYF.

This clone was counted only a few times. The V call is TRBV28, the J call TRBJ1-2, with 8 bases identical to TRBD1. V was pared by 5 bases and J by 4 bases, with 3 bases of the junction left unmatched. Germline CDR1 reads MDHEN; CDR2 reads SYDVKM. The CDR3 has 13 amino acids. The CDR3 DNA reads TGTGCCAGCAGTGGGACAGGAATCTATGGCTACACCTTC. Translated, it gives CASSGTGIYGYTF.